Listed below are T cell receptor beta chains from one sample, sequenced in a study of glioma-infiltrating T cells. TCRdb re-derived calls from the multiplex PCR reads in MiXCR, one entry per CDR3 protein. The sample lists about 180,000 distinct CDR3 sequences; approximately 40% were seen once. What was sequenced was glioma tissue, nonneoplastic brain tissue, or PBMCs (not recorded which). Every receptor here comes from a human donor with low-grade glioma or glioblastoma, undergoing nonglioma brain surgery, or in good health (not recorded which). CDR3s include the opening cysteine and the closing phenylalanine or tryptophan. The D gene is left open where the match is weak. Size values are once, few and many counts, or a class for expanded clones, and some rows have none.

D | size | J | V | DNA | CDR3
TRBD1 | . | TRBJ2-4 | TRBV7-2 | TGTGCCAGCAGCGGACAGGGGATCAGTGCCATTCAGTACTTC | CASSGQGISAIQYF
. | . | TRBJ2-4 | TRBV6-1 | TGTGCCAGCAACGAGGAATACTCCGGGACGTTAGCCAAAAACATTCAGTACTTC | CASNEEYSGTLAKNIQYF
TRBD2 | medium-sized | TRBJ2-3 | TRBV20-1 | TGCAGTGCTAGAGGCCAGGGGACAATCGGGCTAGCGGGAGGTCAGACGGAGGCTGATACGCAGTATTTT | CSARGQGTIGLAGGQTEADTQYF
. | . | TRBJ2-7 | TRBV7-2 | TGTGCCAGCAGCTTCGTGGAATCCCACGAGCAGTACTTC | CASSFVESHEQYF
TRBD2 | . | TRBJ2-3 | TRBV5-4 | TGTGCCAGCAGCTCGAAGACTAGCGGGAGTAGCAAAGATACGCAGTATTTT | CASSSKTSGSSKDTQYF
TRBD1 | few | TRBJ1-2 | TRBV4-1 | TGCGCCAGCAGCCAAGAAGGACAGGAGAGCTATGGCTACACCTTC | CASSQEGQESYGYTF
. | . | TRBJ2-1 | TRBV7-2 | TGTGCCAGCAGCTTAGCGGGGGGCTCGGATGAGCAGTTCTTC | CASSLAGGSDEQFF
. | . | TRBJ2-3 | TRBV12-3/TRBV12-4 | TGTGCCAGCAGTTTAGGCGGAGGAACAGATACGCAGTATTTT | CASSLGGGTDTQYF
. | . | TRBJ2-5 | TRBV24-1 | TGTGCCACCAGTGCTCACGACACCGGAGAGACCGAGTACTTC | CATSAHDTGETEYF
TRBD1 | many | TRBJ2-7 | TRBV28 | TGTGCCAGCCGCCCCATGGACAGGGCCTACGAGCAGTACTTC | CASRPMDRAYEQYF
. | medium-sized | TRBJ2-5 | TRBV27 | TGTGCCAGCAGCACATATCCCACAGAGACCCAGTACTTC | CASSTYPTETQYF
. | few | TRBJ2-1 | TRBV5-1 | TGCGCCAGCAGCTCCTCACAGGGTAACTACAATGAGCAGTTCTTC | CASSSSQGNYNEQFF
. | . | TRBJ1-5 | TRBV3-1 | TGTGCCAGCAGCAAGGGGATTGGGGGCCAGCATTTT | CASSKGIGGQHF
. | few | TRBJ1-6 | TRBV29-1 | TGCAGCGTTCGACAGAACACAGATTCACCCCTCCACTTT | CSVRQNTDSPLHF
TRBD1 | few | TRBJ1-5 | TRBV7-8 | TGTGCCAGCAGCCCGGGACAGACTAGCAATCAGCCCCAGCATTTT | CASSPGQTSNQPQHF
TRBD2 | many | TRBJ2-3 | TRBV6-2/TRBV6-3 | TGTGCCAGCAGTTACCGTATTAGTAGCGGGACCCGAATCACAGATACGCAGTATTTT | CASSYRISSGTRITDTQYF
TRBD2 | . | TRBJ2-1 | TRBV6-6 | TGTGCCAGCAGTAGTCTAGCGGACTCCTATGAGCAGTTCTTC | CASSSLADSYEQFF
TRBD1 | many | TRBJ1-2 | TRBV5-1 | TGCGCCAGCAGCCGGGACAGCGGATCTAATGGCTACACCTTC | CASSRDSGSNGYTF
. | . | TRBJ2-1 | TRBV19 | TGTGCCAGTAGCCCCACAGGTCCGGATCAGTTCTTC | CASSPTGPDQFF
. | . | TRBJ2-1 | TRBV2 | TGTGCCAGCAGTTTCGGAAAGGGAGTCCAGTTCTTC | CASSFGKGVQFF
. | . | TRBJ1-5 | TRBV20-1 | TGCAGAGCTCCCCGAGGTTATAGCAATCAGTCCCAGCATTTT | CRAPRGYSNQSQHF
. | . | TRBJ2-2 | TRBV7-2 | TGTGCCAGCAGCATTTCCCTAACCGGGGAGCTGTTTTTT | CASSISLTGELFF
. | few | TRBJ1-3 | TRBV29-1 | TGCAGCGTTGAAGATCTAAGCAGTAACACCATATATTTT | CSVEDLSSNTIYF
. | many | TRBJ2-3 | TRBV20-1 | TGCAGTGCCGAAGAGACGACAGGGACTAGCACAGATACGCAGTATTTT | CSAEETTGTSTDTQYF
. | . | TRBJ2-2 | TRBV29-1 | TGCAGCGCCTGGACCGGCACCGGGGATCTGTTTTTT | CSAWTGTGDLFF
. | many | TRBJ1-1 | TRBV7-8 | TGTGCCAGCAGCTTGGAGAACACTGAAGCTTTCTTT | CASSLENTEAFF
. | . | TRBJ1-1 | TRBV19 | TGTGCCAGTAGTAGAGGGACCGAGAACACTGAAGCTTTCTTT | CASSRGTENTEAFF
. | many | TRBJ1-1 | TRBV12-3/TRBV12-4 | TGTGCCAGCAGACAAGGACCGTTTACTACTGAAGCTTTCTTT | CASRQGPFTTEAFF